A selection of T cell receptor beta chains follows, all from one sample in a study of T cells in Graves' hyperthyroidism and ophthalmopathy. One entry per CDR3 protein, called by TCRdb with MiXCR from the multiplex PCR reads. The sample contains 370,000 or so distinct CDR3 sequences, approximately 15% of which appear only once. Sequencing input: blood. Receptors were obtained from a man younger than 45 with Graves' hyperthyroidism that later progressed to Graves' ophthalmopathy. CDR3s include the opening cysteine and the closing phenylalanine or tryptophan. Each record gives: J gene, V gene, clone size, D gene, CDR3 DNA, CDR3 protein. D genes are given only for firm matches. Rows give clone size only sometimes, using once, few, many, or a class for an expanded clone.

J gene: TRBJ1-1; V gene: TRBV15; clone size: many; D gene: NA; CDR3 DNA: TGTGCCACCAGCAGAGTGGGGGGTTCATACACTGAAGCTTTCTTT; CDR3 protein: CATSRVGGSYTEAFF
J gene: TRBJ1-3; V gene: TRBV7-8; clone size: many; D gene: NA; CDR3 DNA: TGTGCCAGCAGCCGAGGGACCGGAGGAAACACCATATATTTT; CDR3 protein: CASSRGTGGNTIYF
J gene: TRBJ2-4; V gene: TRBV12-5; clone size: NA; D gene: TRBD2; CDR3 DNA: TGTGCTAGTGGTACCCCGGGGCTAGCGGGGGAACACGGCAAAAACATTCAGTACTTC; CDR3 protein: CASGTPGLAGEHGKNIQYF
J gene: TRBJ2-3; V gene: TRBV24-1; clone size: NA; D gene: NA; CDR3 DNA: TGTGCCACCAGTGAGCACGGGACCGCCGCCGATACGCAGTATTTT; CDR3 protein: CATSEHGTAADTQYF
J gene: TRBJ2-3; V gene: TRBV11-2; clone size: NA; D gene: NA; CDR3 DNA: TGTGCCAGCAGCTTAGAGGTCGGGGGGCCGGATACGCAGTATTTT; CDR3 protein: CASSLEVGGPDTQYF
J gene: TRBJ1-1; V gene: TRBV27; clone size: many; D gene: NA; CDR3 DNA: TGTGCCAGCAGTTTCCTGAAAATGACGGGACAAGTGAACACTGAAGCTTTCTTT; CDR3 protein: CASSFLKMTGQVNTEAFF
J gene: TRBJ2-7; V gene: TRBV11-2; clone size: many; D gene: TRBD2; CDR3 DNA: TGTGCCAGCAGCTTTAATTTTCTAGCGGGGGGCGATCACGAGCAGTACTTC; CDR3 protein: CASSFNFLAGGDHEQYF
J gene: TRBJ2-1; V gene: TRBV6-1; clone size: NA; D gene: TRBD2; CDR3 DNA: TGTGCCAGCAGTGAAGCGGGGGGGGAGGAGCAGTTCTTC; CDR3 protein: CASSEAGGEEQFF
J gene: TRBJ1-5; V gene: TRBV5-6; clone size: NA; D gene: TRBD1; CDR3 DNA: TGTGCCAGCAGCCTTCTAGGACAGGGAGGAAATCAGCCCCAGCATTTT; CDR3 protein: CASSLLGQGGNQPQHF
J gene: TRBJ1-1; V gene: TRBV30; clone size: many; D gene: TRBD1; CDR3 DNA: TGTGCCTGGAGTGTAGGACCGGGGACAGGGAAAGCTTTCTTT; CDR3 protein: CAWSVGPGTGKAFF
J gene: TRBJ2-7; V gene: TRBV7-9; clone size: NA; D gene: NA; CDR3 DNA: TGTGCCAGCAGCCGCTTCGAGAGGGAAATCTACGAGCAGTACTTC; CDR3 protein: CASSRFEREIYEQYF
J gene: TRBJ2-1; V gene: TRBV3-1; clone size: few; D gene: TRBD2; CDR3 DNA: TGTGCCAGCAGCCTCCTCGGGGGGGCTTGTAATGAGCAGTTCTTC; CDR3 protein: CASSLLGGACNEQFF
J gene: TRBJ1-1; V gene: TRBV12-3/TRBV12-4; clone size: few; D gene: NA; CDR3 DNA: TGTGCCAGCAGTCTCAGGGGTATAAGTGAAGCTTTCTTT; CDR3 protein: CASSLRGISEAFF
J gene: TRBJ2-5; V gene: TRBV3-1; clone size: many; D gene: NA; CDR3 DNA: TGTGCCAGCAGCCAAGGTTCAAAGACCCAGTACTTC; CDR3 protein: CASSQGSKTQYF
J gene: TRBJ1-1; V gene: TRBV10-3; clone size: many; D gene: NA; CDR3 DNA: TGTGCCACCCGTGGCGGGCAGGGCATGAACACTGAAGCTTTCTTT; CDR3 protein: CATRGGQGMNTEAFF
J gene: TRBJ2-7; V gene: TRBV6-1; clone size: many; D gene: NA; CDR3 DNA: TGTGCCAGCAGTGAAGCAGGATGGGCTCTAGACGAGCAGTACTTC; CDR3 protein: CASSEAGWALDEQYF
J gene: TRBJ1-2; V gene: TRBV28; clone size: once; D gene: NA; CDR3 DNA: TGTACCAGCAGTTTAAGCACAGGGAACCCCCTTGGCTACACCTTC; CDR3 protein: CTSSLSTGNPLGYTF
J gene: TRBJ2-1; V gene: TRBV7-9; clone size: many; D gene: TRBD1; CDR3 DNA: TGTGCCAGCAGCTTAGGGCCCAGGGGGAGCTCCTACAATGAGCAGTTCTTC; CDR3 protein: CASSLGPRGSSYNEQFF
J gene: TRBJ2-7; V gene: TRBV28; clone size: NA; D gene: TRBD1; CDR3 DNA: TGTGCCAGCACCCTCCCAGGGGGCCCCTACGAGCAGTACTTC; CDR3 protein: CASTLPGGPYEQYF
J gene: TRBJ2-2; V gene: TRBV29-1; clone size: NA; D gene: NA; CDR3 DNA: TGCAGCGTTGGATCGTCAGCCGGGGAGCTGTTTTTT; CDR3 protein: CSVGSSAGELFF
J gene: TRBJ1-5; V gene: TRBV20-1; clone size: few; D gene: TRBD1; CDR3 DNA: TGCAGTGTTACCAGGGGGTTTAGCAATCAGCCCCAGCATTTT; CDR3 protein: CSVTRGFSNQPQHF
J gene: TRBJ1-3; V gene: TRBV20-1; clone size: few; D gene: TRBD1; CDR3 DNA: TGCAGTGCTAGGGGGGACAGGGGGCTGGACACCATATATTTT; CDR3 protein: CSARGDRGLDTIYF
J gene: TRBJ1-5; V gene: TRBV3-1; clone size: many; D gene: NA; CDR3 DNA: TGTGCCAGCAGCCAAGGGGAGCGCCGCCAGCATTTT; CDR3 protein: CASSQGERRQHF
J gene: TRBJ2-2; V gene: TRBV7-9; clone size: NA; D gene: TRBD1; CDR3 DNA: TGTGCCAGCTCTGAGTGGGACAGACCCGCGAACACCGGGGAGCTGTTTTTT; CDR3 protein: CASSEWDRPANTGELFF
J gene: TRBJ2-5; V gene: TRBV20-1; clone size: NA; D gene: NA; CDR3 DNA: TGCAGTGCCCAAGCCACGGCCGCGGCGGAGACCCAGTACTTC; CDR3 protein: CSAQATAAAETQYF
J gene: TRBJ1-5; V gene: TRBV19; clone size: few; D gene: NA; CDR3 DNA: TGTGCCAGTAACCCCGGGGCAGGGGTTAATCAGCCCCAGCATTTT; CDR3 protein: CASNPGAGVNQPQHF